The 23 T cell receptor beta chains below all came from one sample that was sequenced in a study of T-cell reconstitution after alpha-beta-depleted transplantation in children (dated by TCRdb to about 2016). Libraries were prepared through PCR. The sequencer was an Illumina HiSeq 2500. Molecular barcoding was employed in the preparation of TCR libraries, with unique molecular identifiers being used to normalize TCRbeta repertoire quantification. The public reads were quality trimmed at Q25 with fastp and then assembled into clones with MiXCR by TCRdb, keeping productive beta chains. Each record represents a unique CDR3 protein, reported with the most common genes and DNA among its rows. Counted in this sample were some 490,000 distinct CDR3 sequences; around 12% of them appeared once. 4.5% to 6% of the sample belongs to the ten largest clones. The sample was PBMCs from the stem cell graft donor, taken from the stem cell graft. Receptor source: a human donor who donated a stem cell graft to a child with combined immunodeficiency.

The chain combines TRBV19 with TRBJ1-1, with a possible D match to TRBD1 (5 bases). CDR3 length: 14 amino acids. V lost 3 bases and J 5 bases, leaving 13 bases between the germline ends. Germline lookup yields CDR1 LNHDA and CDR2 SQIVND (reference sequence). The CDR3 DNA follows: TGTGCCAGTAGTATGGGGGATAGTAGAACTGAAGCTTTCTTT. This encodes CASSMGDSRTEAFF. The whole variable domain, filled in from reference TRBV19 and TRBJ1-1, reads DGGITQSPKYLFRKEGQNVTLSCEQNLNHDAMYWYRQDPGQGLRLIYYSQIVNDFQKGDIAEGYSVSREKKESFPLTVTSAQKNPTAFYLCASSMGDSRTEAFFGQGTRLTVV.

About this clonotype: A much more abundant neighbour one base away suggests this may be a read error. The chain is built from TRBV7-9 and TRBJ2-7; 8 positions match TRBD1. CDR3 length equals 17 residues. From germline, CDR1 is SEHNR and CDR2 FQNEAQ (reference sequence). The CDR3 coding sequence is TGTGCCAGCAGCTCCCTGACGGGACAGGTGACCTCCTACGAGCAGAACTTC. It encodes CASSSLTGQVTSYEQNF.

This clonotype was picked up a small number of times. The chain is built from TRBV6-1 and TRBJ1-1; TRBD1 matches at 10 bases. V shed 6 bases and J 1 base; nucleotides not matched to a gene: 8. The CDR3 consists of 16 residues. Germline lookup yields CDR1 MNHNS and CDR2 SASEGT. The CDR3 region is CASSLTGGAGNTEAFF. The CDR3 DNA reads TGTGCCAGCAGCTTGACAGGGGGCGCGGGGAACACTGAAGCTTTCTTT.

V usage is TRBV11-2 and J usage is TRBJ2-3, with D hard to call. V dropped 4 bases and J dropped 8 bases, with 19 bases sitting between them. CDR3 length equals 15 residues. The germline CDR1 and CDR2 sequences are SGHAT and FQNNGV. CDR3 nucleotide sequence: TGTGCCAGCAGCTCCCCCCGGGTAATGGGTAGTACGCAGTATTTT. This translates into CASSSPRVMGSTQYF. Supplemented by reference TRBV11-2 and TRBJ2-3, the full variable domain reads EAGVAQSPRYKIIEKRQSVAFWCNPISGHATLYWYQQILGQGPKLLIQFQNNGVVDDSQLPKDRFSAERLKGVDSTLKIQPAKLEDSAVYLCASSSPRVMGSTQYFGPGTRLTVL.

The J gene is TRBJ2-3, the V gene TRBV7-2, with TRBD2 identical over 8 bases. This CDR3 has 16 amino acids. V lost 2 bases to trimming and J lost 7 bases; unmatched junction nucleotides: 11. In germline, CDR1 is SGHTA, CDR2 FQGNSA. The CDR3 region is CASSLFVSGSGYTQYF. The DNA of the CDR3 is TGTGCCAGCAGCTTATTTGTCAGCGGGAGTGGGTATACGCAGTATTTT. The whole variable domain, filled in from reference TRBV7-2 and TRBJ2-3, reads GAGVSQSPSNKVTEKGKDVELRCDPISGHTALYWYRQSLGQGLEFLIYFQGNSAPDKSGLPSDRFSAERTGGSVSTLTIQRTQQEDSAVYLCASSLFVSGSGYTQYFGPGTRLTVL.

The chain couples TRBV10-3 to TRBJ1-2, with unresolved D. Trimming pared 2 bases from V and 4 bases from J, leaving 11 bases between. The CDR3 runs to 14 residues. In germline, CDR1 is ENHRY, CDR2 SYGVKD. The CDR3, as DNA: TGTGCCATCAGTGAGGGCCAGGACCCCTATGGCTACACCTTC. Its protein is CAISEGQDPYGYTF.

The rearrangement joins TRBV5-1 to TRBJ2-2; no clear D gene. V was pared by 6 bases and J by 1 base, with 10 bases between. This CDR3 is built from 14 residues. The germline CDR1 and CDR2 sequences are SGHRS and YFSETQ. The CDR3 loop is CASTPKQNTGELFF. In nucleotides, the CDR3 is TGCGCCAGCACCCCCAAACAGAACACCGGGGAGCTGTTTTTT.

This clonotype appeared a few times. This rearrangement joins TRBV7-3 to TRBJ1-2; no firm D call. The CDR3 is 14 residues long. Per germline, CDR1 SGHTA and CDR2 FQGTGA. The V end lost 2 bases, the J end lost 6 bases, and 13 bases lay between the germline ends. CDR3 in amino acids: CASSLDGSLHGYTF. In DNA form, the CDR3 reads TGTGCCAGCAGCTTAGATGGTTCGCTCCATGGCTACACCTTC.

The chain couples TRBV6-5 to TRBJ2-3; TRBD1 might be the D (5 bases). The CDR3 is 15 residues long. Per the germline V gene, CDR1 is MNHEY and CDR2 is SVGAGI. V lost 2 bases, J lost 2 bases, and 11 bases lay in between. The CDR3 nucleotides are TGTGCCAGCAGTTACGGGGCGGCCCCCACAGATACGCAGTATTTT. The encoded protein is CASSYGAAPTDTQYF.

This sequence joins TRBV15 and TRBJ2-1; 10 nucleotides agree with TRBD1. Unmatched junction bases numbered 3, after V lost 1 base and J lost 9 bases. The CDR3 is made up of 14 amino acids. From germline, CDR1 is LNHNV and CDR2 YYDKDF (reference sequence). Written as DNA, the CDR3 is TGTGCCACCAGCAGAGGACAGGGGGCTCGTGAGCAGTTCTTC. This encodes CATSRGQGAREQFF.

The V and J genes are TRBV27 and TRBJ2-7, with a possible D match to TRBD1 (6 bases). V was cut by 4 bases and J by 3 bases, with 10 bases left in between. The CDR3 runs 13 residues. Per germline, CDR1 MNHEY and CDR2 SMNVEV (reference sequence). For the CDR3, the DNA is TGTGCCAGCAGTTCCGGCAGGGGCTACGAGCAGTACTTC. It encodes CASSSGRGYEQYF.

V gene TRBV20-1 combines with J gene TRBJ1-5; D might be TRBD1 (6 bases). Trimming stripped 2 bases from V and 7 bases from J, with 15 bases between. CDR3 length: 14 residues. Germline CDR1 reads DFQATT; CDR2 reads SNEGSKA (reference sequence). CDR3 sequence: CSARRQGSSQPQHF. The CDR3 DNA is TGCAGTGCTAGAAGGCAGGGGAGCAGCCAGCCCCAGCATTTT.

The genes are TRBV27 and TRBJ2-2; D is ambiguous. Trimming left V 6 bases short and J 4 bases short, with 6 bases between. The germline CDR1 and CDR2 sequences are MNHEY and SMNVEV (reference sequence). This CDR3 has 12 amino acids. The CDR3 nucleotides read TGTGCCAGCAGAGGACCCACCGGGGAGCTGTTTTTT. It codes for CASRGPTGELFF.

The chain is built from TRBV5-1 and TRBJ1-2; tentatively, D is TRBD1 (5 bases). The germline V gene has CDR1 SGHRS and CDR2 YFSETQ. The ends were cut back, 0 bases at V and 6 bases at J, with 9 bases in the middle. The CDR3 consists of 13 residues. This CDR3 is CASSLDRLDGYTF. The CDR3 DNA sequence: TGCGCCAGCAGCTTGGACAGGCTTGATGGCTACACCTTC.

The chain recombines TRBV5-1 with TRBJ2-5, with D hard to call. Trimming pared 0 bases from V and 1 base from J, leaving 10 bases between. Looked up from germline, CDR1 is SGHRS and CDR2 is YFSETQ. The CDR3 extends over 15 amino acids. The CDR3 reads CASSLEGRFQETQYF. In DNA, the CDR3 is TGCGCCAGCAGCTTGGAGGGCAGGTTCCAAGAGACCCAGTACTTC. The complete variable domain, with remaining parts taken from reference TRBV5-1 and TRBJ2-5, reads KAGVTQTPRYLIKTRGQQVTLSCSPISGHRSVSWYQQTPGQGLQFLFEYFSETQRNKGNFPGRFSGRQFSNSRSEMNVSTLELGDSALYLCASSLEGRFQETQYFGPGTRLLVL.

This clonotype was counted at least ten times. The J gene is TRBJ2-1, the V gene TRBV5-5, with 8 bases matching TRBD2. Germline V gene data show CDR1 as SGHKS and CDR2 as YYEKEE (reference sequence). The CDR3 has 15 amino acids. V lost 1 base to trimming and J lost 8 bases; unmatched junction nucleotides: 8. CDR3 coding DNA: TGTGCCAGCAGCTTGAAAGCGGGAGTATCTTATGAGCAGTTCTTC. Encoded protein: CASSLKAGVSYEQFF.

This clonotype was seen at least ten times. Here the CDR3 DNA reads TGTGCCAGCAGTTTCCGGTCATTCAATGAGCAGTTCTTC. Translating it yields CASSFRSFNEQFF. This chain joins TRBV27 and TRBJ2-1, with D unclear. The CDR3 is 13 residues long. Per germline, CDR1 MNHEY and CDR2 SMNVEV (reference sequence). Trimming took 3 bases from V and 6 from J, leaving 9 bases between them.

This clonotype has a handful of counts. The chain joins TRBV2 to TRBJ2-1; 12 bases map to TRBD2. The CDR3 has 17 residues. The germline V gene has CDR1 SNHLY and CDR2 FYNNEI. J gave up 0 bases and V 5 bases, and 5 bases lay outside the gene matches. CDR3 sequence reads: CASSRTSGINSYNEQFF. Here the CDR3 DNA reads TGTGCCAGCAGTAGGACTAGCGGGATCAACTCCTACAATGAGCAGTTCTTC.

This clonotype has just a few counts. This chain joins TRBV5-1 and TRBJ2-2; 7 bases fit TRBD1. Germline CDR1 is SGHRS and CDR2 is YFSETQ. J was trimmed by 8 bases and V by 0 bases; bases with no gene match: 4. The CDR3 is 14 amino acids. CDR3 DNA sequence: TGCGCCAGCAGCTTGGAAGGGGGCTTTGGGGAGCTGTTTTTT. It encodes CASSLEGGFGELFF.

This clonotype was detected only a few times. The V gene is TRBV5-6, the J gene TRBJ2-3; TRBD2 matches 9 bases. The CDR3 has 16 residues. Trimming took 4 bases from V and 0 from J; bases not matched to a gene: 6. The germline gives CDR1 SGHDT, CDR2 YYEEEE. CDR3 coding DNA: TGTGCCAGCAGCGTCCCGACTAGCGGTAGCACAGATACGCAGTATTTT. Its translation: CASSVPTSGSTDTQYF.

This clonotype was observed at least ten times. The genes are TRBV29-1 and TRBJ2-3; either TRBD1 or TRBD2 may supply D (5 bases each). In germline, CDR1 is SQVTM, CDR2 ANQGSEA. The CDR3 is made up of 13 amino acids. The V end lost 4 bases, the J end lost 4 bases, and 12 bases lay between the germline ends. This chain's CDR3 is CSVAGMGADTQYF. The CDR3 DNA follows: TGCAGCGTTGCGGGAATGGGGGCAGATACGCAGTATTTT.

There are many counts of this clonotype. The chain recombines TRBV20-1 with TRBJ2-2; TRBD2 matches at 9 bases. Germline CDR1 is DFQATT and CDR2 is SNEGSKA (reference sequence). CDR3 length: 14 amino acids. The J segment lost 6 bases and the V segment lost 6 bases, leaving 8 bases of the junction unmatched. For the CDR3, the DNA is TGCAGTGCAGTGGGATTAGCGGGGGCCGGGGAGCTGTTTTTT. It encodes CSAVGLAGAGELFF.

This clonotype was picked up many times. The chain recombines TRBV6-5 with TRBJ1-5; D remains unclear. V was clipped by 0 bases and J by 4 bases, with 4 bases between them. This CDR3 is built from 13 residues. CDR1 and CDR2 from the germline V gene are MNHEY and SVGAGI. CDR3 coding DNA: TGTGCCAGCAGTTACTCCCTTAATCAGCCCCAGCATTTT. Its translation is CASSYSLNQPQHF.